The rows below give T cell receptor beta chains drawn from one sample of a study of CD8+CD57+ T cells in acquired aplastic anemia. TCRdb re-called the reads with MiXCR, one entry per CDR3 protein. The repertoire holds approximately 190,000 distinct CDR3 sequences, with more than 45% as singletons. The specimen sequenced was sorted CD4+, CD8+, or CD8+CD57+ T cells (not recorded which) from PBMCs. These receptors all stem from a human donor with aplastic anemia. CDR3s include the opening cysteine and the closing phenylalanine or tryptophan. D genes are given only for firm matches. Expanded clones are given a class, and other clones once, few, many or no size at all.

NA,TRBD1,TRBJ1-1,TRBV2,TGTGCCAACAAGGGCAGGGGGCCAGATGAAGCTTTCTTT,CANKGRGPDEAFF
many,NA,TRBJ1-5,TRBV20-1,TGCAGTGCTGGATCGCGGACCCCACGGGGCAATCAGCCCCAGCATTTT,CSAGSRTPRGNQPQHF
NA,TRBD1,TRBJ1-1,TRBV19,TGTGCCAGTAAGACCCGCGACGAGGGGGCCTACACTGAAGCTTTCTTT,CASKTRDEGAYTEAFF
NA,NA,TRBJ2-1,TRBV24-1,TGTGCCACCGCGGCGGGGGCGGGAGTGAGTGAGCAGTTCTTC,CATAAGAGVSEQFF
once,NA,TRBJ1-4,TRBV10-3,TGTGCCATCAGTGATCGGGTGGGGTATGGAAAACTGTTTTTT,CAISDRVGYGKLFF
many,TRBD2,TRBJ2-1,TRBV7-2,TGTGCCAGCTGTATTTGGGCGGGAGGGGGTTGCAATGAGCAGTTCTTC,CASCIWAGGGCNEQFF
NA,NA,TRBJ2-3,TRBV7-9,TGTGCCAGCAGCTCCCGGCTCTGTACAGATACGCAGTATTTT,CASSSRLCTDTQYF
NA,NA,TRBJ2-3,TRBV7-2,TGTGCCAGCAGCTTAGAAGGGGCAGATACGCAGTATTTT,CASSLEGADTQYF
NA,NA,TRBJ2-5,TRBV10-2,TGCGCCAGCAGCCAGCCCTTGGAGACCCAGTACTTC,CASSQPLETQYF
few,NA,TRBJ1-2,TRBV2,TGTGCCAGCTCGGGGGAAGGCTACACCTTC,CASSGEGYTF
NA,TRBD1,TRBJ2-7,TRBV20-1,TGCAGTGCGGCTCGACAGGGACCGACCTACGAGCAGTACTTC,CSAARQGPTYEQYF
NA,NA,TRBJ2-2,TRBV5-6,TGTGCCAGCAGCCTGAGGTTCGGGGAGCTGTTTTTT,CASSLRFGELFF
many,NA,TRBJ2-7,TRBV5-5,TGTGCCAGCAGCTTAGGGCGCGGATCCTACGAGCAGTACTTC,CASSLGRGSYEQYF
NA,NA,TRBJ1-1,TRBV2,NA,CASSILGTEAFF
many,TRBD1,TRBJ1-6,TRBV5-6,TGTGCCAGCAGCGGAGACAGGGGTTATTCACCCCTCCACTTT,CASSGDRGYSPLHF
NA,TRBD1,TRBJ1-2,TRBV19,TGTGCCAGTAGTATCCAGGGGGGAGGTGGCTACACCTTC,CASSIQGGGGYTF
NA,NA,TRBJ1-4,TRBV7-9,TGTGCCAGCAGAAGCGCCTGGCAGGAAAAACTGTTTTTT,CASRSAWQEKLFF
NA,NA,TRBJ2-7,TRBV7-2,TGTGCCAGCAGATTACCGGGACTTTACTACGAGCAGTACTTC,CASRLPGLYYEQYF
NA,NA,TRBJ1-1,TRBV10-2,TGCGCCAGCAGGGAAGGGGGTTTAGAAGCTTTCTTT,CASREGGLEAFF
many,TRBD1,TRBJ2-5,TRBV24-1,TGTGCCACCAGTGACCCGGACAGGCCAGAGACCCAGTACTTC,CATSDPDRPETQYF
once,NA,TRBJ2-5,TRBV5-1,TGCGCCGGCAGCCTGGGAGGACAGCCGAACCAAGAGACCCAGTACTTC,CAGSLGGQPNQETQYF
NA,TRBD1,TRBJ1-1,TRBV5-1,TGCGCCAGCAGCTTAGGACAGGGGGTTAAGAACACTGAAGCTTTCTTT,CASSLGQGVKNTEAFF
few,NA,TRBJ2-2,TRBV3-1,TGTGCCAGCAGCCTCAGAGGCCCCGGGGAGCTGTTTTTT,CASSLRGPGELFF
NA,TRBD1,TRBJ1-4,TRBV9,TGTGCCAGCAGCGTGACAGGGAGCGATGAAAAACTGTTTTTT,CASSVTGSDEKLFF
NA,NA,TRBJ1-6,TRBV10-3,TGTGCCATCCGGGACACAAGTGTCTTTAATTCACCCCTCCACTTT,CAIRDTSVFNSPLHF
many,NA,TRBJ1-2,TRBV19,TGTGCCAGTAGTATTTCTGGAGGGAAGTATGGCTACACCTTC,CASSISGGKYGYTF
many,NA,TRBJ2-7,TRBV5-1,TGTGCCAGCAGCTTGGGGGACGGTTCCTACGAGCAGTACTTC,CASSLGDGSYEQYF
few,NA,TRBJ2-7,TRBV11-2,TGTGCCAGCAGCCCCACGGATGGCTACGAGCAGTACTTC,CASSPTDGYEQYF